One and the same sample provided the 22 T cell receptor beta chains below, sequenced in a study of response to subunit inactivated influenza vaccine. MiXCR was run by TCRdb on the RT-PCR reads, yielding one entry per CDR3 protein. The sample has over 150,000 distinct CDR3 sequences; 7.5% to 10% are singletons. This specimen consisted of non-naive T cells sorted from PBMCs, obtained on the day of vaccination. The receptors stem from a man aged 45 to 65 who received an inactivated influenza vaccine.

This clonotype was found many times. The rearrangement links TRBV5-1 to TRBJ1-6, with D uncertain. The CDR3 runs to 14 residues. V dropped 0 bases and J dropped 10 bases, with 11 bases sitting between them. Germline V gene sequence: CDR1 SGHRS, CDR2 YFSETQ. CDR3 in DNA: TGCGCCAGCAGCTTGGGGGCATCGAACTCACCCCTCCACTTT. As protein: CASSLGASNSPLHF. The complete variable domain, with remaining parts taken from reference TRBV5-1 and TRBJ1-6, reads KAGVTQTPRYLIKTRGQQVTLSCSPISGHRSVSWYQQTPGQGLQFLFEYFSETQRNKGNFPGRFSGRQFSNSRSEMNVSTLELGDSALYLCASSLGASNSPLHFGNGTRLTVT.

In its sample, this clonotype was seen many times. V is TRBV12-3 or TRBV12-4 and J is TRBJ2-2; D tentatively fits TRBD1 or TRBD2 (5 bases each). Trimming shortened V by 4 bases and J by 4 bases, and 19 bases separated the two germline ends. The CDR3 spans 17 residues. The CDR3 spells CASSSLRGAALTGELFF. The CDR3 region has the DNA TGTGCCAGCAGTTCCTTGAGAGGGGCAGCACTCACCGGGGAGCTGTTTTTT.

The CDR3 DNA follows: TGCAGTGCTCCCTTGTCACGGGGTTTCAACACTGAAGCTTTCTTT. This encodes CSAPLSRGFNTEAFF. V gene TRBV20-1 combines with J gene TRBJ1-1; D gene uncertain. The germline V and J ends were trimmed by 5 bases and 2 bases, with 18 bases remaining between them. Germline V gene sequence: CDR1 DFQATT, CDR2 SNEGSKA (reference sequence). The CDR3 extends over 15 amino acids.

This clonotype showed up many times. The chain links TRBV29-1 to TRBJ2-3; 8 positions match TRBD2. This CDR3 comprises 14 residues. V shed 3 bases and J 9 bases; nucleotides not matched to a gene: 11. CDR1 and CDR2 from the germline V gene are SQVTM and ANQGSEA. The CDR3 DNA is TGCAGCGTTGAGACTAGCGCCCTGATCGGCACGCAGTATTTT. Translated, it gives CSVETSALIGTQYF.

This clonotype was observed many times. V gene TRBV29-1 combines with J gene TRBJ2-2; D possibly uses TRBD1 or TRBD2 (5 bases each). Trimming stripped 7 bases from V and 6 bases from J, with 15 bases between. This CDR3 spans 13 amino acids. Germline V gene data show CDR1 as SQVTM and CDR2 as ANQGSEA. Here the CDR3 DNA reads TGCAGCGCAGATAGGGGAGCCGCCGGGGAGCTGTTTTTT. Translating it yields CSADRGAAGELFF.

A few counts support this clonotype. The chain uses TRBV20-1 and TRBJ2-3; D remains unclear. Germline V CDR1 and CDR2: DFQATT, SNEGSKA (reference sequence). The V gene lost 2 bases and the J gene lost 1 base, with 16 bases spanning the gap. CDR3 length equals 16 residues. This chain's CDR3 is CSARSLGPTGTDTQYF. The CDR3 DNA is TGCAGTGCTAGATCCCTCGGGCCTACGGGCACAGATACGCAGTATTTT.

This clonotype was counted a few times. This rearrangement joins TRBV6-1 to TRBJ1-2, with TRBD1 matching over 9 bases. This CDR3 is 16 amino acids long. Germline CDR1 MNHNS, CDR2 SASEGT. Trimming took 3 bases from V and 8 from J; bases not matched to a gene: 13. CDR3 nucleotide sequence: TGTGCCAGCAGTGACCCGACCGGGACAGGGATCTACGGCTACACCTTC. Translating it yields CASSDPTGTGIYGYTF.

This clonotype was detected only a few times. The V call is TRBV6-1, the J call TRBJ1-5, with 11 nucleotides matching TRBD1. With 5 bases clipped from V and 3 bases from J, the junction kept 6 bases outside the gene matches. The CDR3 runs 16 residues. Germline V gene data show CDR1 as MNHNS and CDR2 as SASEGT. This chain's CDR3 is CASSSRDRGNNQPQHF. The CDR3 DNA sequence: TGTGCCAGCAGTAGCCGGGACAGGGGGAACAATCAGCCCCAGCATTTT.

This clonotype occurred a few times. The chain couples TRBV4-2 to TRBJ2-7; D remains ambiguous. V lost 4 bases and J lost 2, with 15 bases in between. The CDR3 is 15 residues long. Germline CDR1 and CDR2: LGHNA and YNFKEQ. The CDR3 spells CASSLTSDGTYEQYF. The CDR3 coding sequence is TGTGCCAGCAGCCTTACATCCGACGGAACCTACGAGCAGTACTTC.

This clonotype was seen a few times. The chain employs TRBV5-1 and TRBJ2-7; D is tentatively TRBD1 or TRBD2 (6 bases each). Trimming removed 0 bases from V and 4 bases from J, with 14 bases in between. In germline, CDR1 is SGHRS, CDR2 YFSETQ. CDR3 length: 15 amino acids. CDR3 protein: CASSLVGGAVYEQYF. The CDR3 DNA follows: TGCGCCAGCAGCTTGGTCGGGGGCGCGGTTTACGAGCAGTACTTC.

V is TRBV20-1 and J is TRBJ2-2; D gene ambiguous. The V gene lost 3 bases and the J gene lost 6 bases, with 11 bases spanning the gap. Germline V lookup: CDR1 DFQATT, CDR2 SNEGSKA (reference sequence). This CDR3 has 13 residues. The CDR3 spells CSASGRVSGELFF. CDR3 nucleotides: TGCAGTGCTAGCGGACGAGTATCCGGGGAGCTGTTTTTT.

This chain uses TRBV10-3 with TRBJ1-5, with unresolved D. The CDR3 runs 14 residues. CDR1 is ENHRY and CDR2 is SYGVKD in the germline V gene. V dropped 4 bases and J dropped 2 bases, with 9 bases sitting between them. This CDR3 is CAISVDWGNQPQHF. The CDR3 DNA reads as TGTGCCATCAGTGTGGACTGGGGCAATCAGCCCCAGCATTTT.

The sample holds many counts of this clonotype. CDR3 protein: CASSPDGIASYEQYF. CDR3 DNA: TGCGCCAGCAGTCCTGACGGAATCGCGTCCTACGAGCAGTACTTC. The chain employs TRBV10-1 and TRBJ2-7; D unresolved. The CDR3 has 15 residues. The ends were cut back, 5 bases at V and 1 base at J, with 15 bases in the middle. Germline CDR1 WNHNN, CDR2 SYGVQD (reference sequence).

The rearrangement joins TRBV28 to TRBJ2-7; D is unresolved. The CDR3 consists of 12 residues. With 5 bases removed from V and 3 bases from J, the gap between germline ends came to 8 bases. Germline lookup yields CDR1 MDHEN and CDR2 SYDVKM. The CDR3 DNA reads TGTGCCAGCAGTCACCGAGGCTACGAGCAGTACTTC. Translated: CASSHRGYEQYF.

The chain has TRBV11-3 and TRBJ2-1; no reliable D call. Trimming left V 5 bases short and J 6 bases short, with 14 bases between. Germline V gene sequence: CDR1 SGHNT, CDR2 YENEEA. This CDR3 is built from 14 residues. The CDR3, as DNA: TGTGCCAGCAGCGAGCAGGTTGTAGGCAATGAGCAGTTCTTC. Its translation: CASSEQVVGNEQFF.

This chain uses TRBV4-2 with TRBJ2-1, with TRBD1 identical over 8 bases. The CDR3 has 17 amino acids. V lost 0 bases to trimming and J lost 3 bases; unmatched junction nucleotides: 7. CDR1 LGHNA and CDR2 YNFKEQ come from the germline V gene. This CDR3 is CASSQEGHGQGYNEQFF. Here the CDR3 DNA reads TGTGCCAGCAGCCAAGAGGGGCACGGACAGGGCTACAATGAGCAGTTCTTC.

This clonotype has just a few counts. The chain is built from TRBV11-2 and TRBJ2-7, with D unclear. The germline V gene encodes CDR1 SGHAT and CDR2 FQNNGV. With 2 bases removed from V and 3 bases from J, the gap between germline ends came to 8 bases. The CDR3 loop spans 13 amino acids. The CDR3 coding sequence is TGTGCCAGCAGCTTATTGAGCAGCTACGAGCAGTACTTC. It encodes CASSLLSSYEQYF.

Only a few counts were recorded for this clonotype. The chain carries TRBV30 and TRBJ2-3; 10 bases are shared with TRBD2. The length of the CDR3 is 15 residues. In germline, CDR1 is GTSNPN, CDR2 SVGIG (reference sequence). Losses at the gene ends were 5 bases for V and 8 bases for J; bases not matched to a gene: 13. CDR3 sequence (DNA): TGTGCCTGGTCCCATGGACTAGCGGCAATGGGTACGCAGTATTTT. This sequence encodes CAWSHGLAAMGTQYF.

The V call is TRBV6-2 or TRBV6-3, the J call TRBJ2-2; 12 nucleotides match TRBD2. J gave up 4 bases and V 6 bases, and 3 bases lay outside the gene matches. The germline V gene encodes CDR1 MNHEY and CDR2 SVGEGT. This CDR3 has 15 amino acids. The CDR3 loop reads CASSSTSGGTGELFF. The CDR3 region has the DNA TGTGCCAGCAGCTCGACTAGCGGGGGCACCGGGGAGCTGTTTTTT.

This clonotype was found many times. The chain is built from TRBV7-2 and TRBJ2-1; D unclear. The CDR3 is 15 residues long. Germline assignment: CDR1 SGHTA and CDR2 FQGNSA. V dropped 4 bases and J dropped 4 bases, with 14 bases sitting between them. CDR3 sequence reads: CASSYSFGLYNEQFF. DNA of the CDR3: TGTGCCAGCAGCTACTCATTTGGGCTATACAATGAGCAGTTCTTC.

This clonotype has a handful of counts. CDR3 region: CASSQDEGGNTEAFF. The CDR3 nucleotides are TGCGCCAGCAGCCAAGATGAAGGAGGGAACACTGAAGCTTTCTTT. The chain combines TRBV4-3 with TRBJ1-1; D is unresolved. V gave up 0 bases and J gave up 1 base, with 9 bases separating them. Germline lookup yields CDR1 LGHNA and CDR2 YSLEER. This CDR3 region has 15 residues.

This clonotype was picked up a small number of times. The chain is built from TRBV6-2 or TRBV6-3 and TRBJ2-1; 7 bases agree with TRBD2. V shed 4 bases and J 6 bases; nucleotides not matched to a gene: 15. CDR3 length: 17 residues. Germline lookup yields CDR1 MNHEY and CDR2 SVGEGT. The CDR3 is CASSFSLGLERVNEQFF. The CDR3 nucleotides read TGTGCCAGCAGTTTCAGTTTAGGACTAGAAAGAGTCAATGAGCAGTTCTTC.